The entry below gives a single T cell receptor beta chain sequence along with its context. Its antigen remains unidentified. Viral peptide pool expansion of antigen-specific CD4+ T cells preceded sequencing in the ViraFEST assay. Following 10 days of culture, CD4+ T cells were isolated. Their SARS-CoV-2 infection, verified by PCR, occurred between March and December 2020. The CDR3 consists of 13 residues. The V end was cut by 10 bases, the J end by 5 bases, with 14 bases between. Germline lookup yields CDR1 MNHNY and CDR2 SVGAGI (reference sequence). The data were taken from a study of vaccination effects on CD4 cells after COVID-19. Whole-study context: At 16 days and at one week before vaccination, samples were given by two convalescent patients.

Study observations and caveats: Spike-reactive clones found after vaccination in convalescents were mainly new vaccine-induced clones.

Profiled with immunoSEQ multiplex PCR; TCRdb holds only in-frame clones, not every one. The repertoire has roughly 26,000 clones, around 82% of them found once; the top ten carry 16%. The sample was CD4+ T cells from PBMCs cultured with HCoV-NL63 spike peptides, taken before COVID-19 vaccination. The source of this sequence is a human donor who had a prior SARS-CoV-2 infection. The chain combines TRBV6-6 with TRBJ2-2; D not resolved. The CDR3 DNA follows: TGTGCCATTTCGGTGGCTGGGACCGGGGAGCTGTTTTTT. This encodes CAISVAGTGELFF.